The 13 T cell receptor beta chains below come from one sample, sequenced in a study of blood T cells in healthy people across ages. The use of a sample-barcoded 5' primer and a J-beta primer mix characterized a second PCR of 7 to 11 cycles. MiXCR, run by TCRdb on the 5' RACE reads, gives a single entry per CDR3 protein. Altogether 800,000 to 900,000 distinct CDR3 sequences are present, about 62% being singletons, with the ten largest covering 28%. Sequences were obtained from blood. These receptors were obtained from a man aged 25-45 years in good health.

For the CDR3, the DNA is TGCAGTGCTAGTGGGACTAGCGGGCCAGATACGCAGTATTTT. Protein sequence: CSASGTSGPDTQYF. V gene TRBV20-1 combines with J gene TRBJ2-3, with TRBD2 matching 12 bases. The germline V gene encodes CDR1 DFQATT and CDR2 SNEGSKA (reference sequence). Losses at the gene ends were 3 bases for V and 4 bases for J; bases not matched to a gene: 2. The CDR3 sequence is 14 residues long.

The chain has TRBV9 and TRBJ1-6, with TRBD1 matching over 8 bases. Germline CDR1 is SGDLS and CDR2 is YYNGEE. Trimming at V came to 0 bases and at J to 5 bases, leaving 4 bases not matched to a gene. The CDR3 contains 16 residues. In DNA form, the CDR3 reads TGTGCCAGCAGCGTAGACTCAGGGGGCAATAATTCACCCCTCCACTTT. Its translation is CASSVDSGGNNSPLHF.

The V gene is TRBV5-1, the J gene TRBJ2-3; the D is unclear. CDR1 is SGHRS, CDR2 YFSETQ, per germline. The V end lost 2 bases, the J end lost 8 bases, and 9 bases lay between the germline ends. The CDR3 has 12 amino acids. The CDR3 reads CASSFEGRTQYF. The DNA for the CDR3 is TGCGCCAGCAGCTTTGAAGGACGTACGCAGTATTTT. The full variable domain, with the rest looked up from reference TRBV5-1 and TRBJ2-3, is KAGVTQTPRYLIKTRGQQVTLSCSPISGHRSVSWYQQTPGQGLQFLFEYFSETQRNKGNFPGRFSGRQFSNSRSEMNVSTLELGDSALYLCASSFEGRTQYFGPGTRLTVL.

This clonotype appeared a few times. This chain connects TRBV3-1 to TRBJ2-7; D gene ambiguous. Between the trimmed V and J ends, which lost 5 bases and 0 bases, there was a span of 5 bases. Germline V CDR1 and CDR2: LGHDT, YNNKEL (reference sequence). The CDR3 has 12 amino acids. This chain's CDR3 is CASSNLSYEQYF. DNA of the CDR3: TGTGCCAGCAGCAATCTCTCCTACGAGCAGTACTTC.

CDR3 coding DNA: TGCAGTGCCTCCATGACCCAAGAGACCCAGTACTTC. It is translated as CSASMTQETQYF. This chain joins TRBV20-1 and TRBJ2-5; D is unclear. The CDR3 is 12 amino acids. CDR1 is DFQATT, CDR2 SNEGSKA, per germline (reference sequence). V was cut by 6 bases and J by 1 base, with 9 bases left in between.

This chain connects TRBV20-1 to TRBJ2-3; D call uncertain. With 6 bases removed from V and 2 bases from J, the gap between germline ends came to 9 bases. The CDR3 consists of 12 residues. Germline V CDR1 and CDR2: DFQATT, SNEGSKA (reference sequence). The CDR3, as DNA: TGCAGTGCCCCCTCCACCACAGATACGCAGTATTTT. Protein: CSAPSTTDTQYF.

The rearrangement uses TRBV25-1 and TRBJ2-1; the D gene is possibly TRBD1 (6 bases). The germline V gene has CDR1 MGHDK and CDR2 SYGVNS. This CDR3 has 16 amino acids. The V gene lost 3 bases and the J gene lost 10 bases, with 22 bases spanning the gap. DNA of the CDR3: TGTGCCAGCAGTGAGGGGGCCGAATGGATTGGGAACGAGCAGTTCTTC. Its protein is CASSEGAEWIGNEQFF. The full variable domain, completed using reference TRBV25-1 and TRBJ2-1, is EADIYQTPRYLVIGTGKKITLECSQTMGHDKMYWYQQDPGMELHLIHYSYGVNSTEKGDLSSESTVSRIRTEHFPLTLESARPSHTSQYLCASSEGAEWIGNEQFFGPGTRLTVL.

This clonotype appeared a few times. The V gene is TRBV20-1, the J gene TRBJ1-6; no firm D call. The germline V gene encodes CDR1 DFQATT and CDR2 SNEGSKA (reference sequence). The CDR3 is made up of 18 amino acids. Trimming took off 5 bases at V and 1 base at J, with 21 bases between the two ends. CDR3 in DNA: TGCAGTGCTGCTAGGACCGGGCCAACTAGATCCTATAATTCACCCCTCCACTTT. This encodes CSAARTGPTRSYNSPLHF.

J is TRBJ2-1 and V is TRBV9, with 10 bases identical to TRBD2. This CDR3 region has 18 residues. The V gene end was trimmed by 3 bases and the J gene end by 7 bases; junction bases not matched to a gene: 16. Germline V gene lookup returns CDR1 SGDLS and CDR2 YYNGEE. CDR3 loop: CASSARVLAGGYTNEQFF. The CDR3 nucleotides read TGTGCCAGCAGCGCCCGAGTATTAGCGGGGGGCTACACTAATGAGCAGTTCTTC. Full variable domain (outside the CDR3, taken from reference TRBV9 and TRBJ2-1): DSGVTQTPKHLITATGQRVTLRCSPRSGDLSVYWYQQSLDQGLQFLIQYYNGEERAKGNILERFSAQQFPDLHSELNLSSLELGDSALYFCASSARVLAGGYTNEQFFGPGTRLTVL.

In DNA, the CDR3 is TGTGCCAGCAGCTTGATGACAGGGACACAAGAGACCCAGTACTTC. Residues: CASSLMTGTQETQYF. V is TRBV7-2 and J is TRBJ2-5; 7 bases are a match to TRBD1. The CDR3 runs 15 residues. Germline CDR1 is SGHTA and CDR2 is FQGNSA. With 3 bases clipped from V and 2 bases from J, the junction kept 6 bases outside the gene matches. Full variable domain (missing parts from reference TRBV7-2 and TRBJ2-5): GAGVSQSPSNKVTEKGKDVELRCDPISGHTALYWYRQSLGQGLEFLIYFQGNSAPDKSGLPSDRFSAERTGGSVSTLTIQRTQQEDSAVYLCASSLMTGTQETQYFGPGTRLLVL.

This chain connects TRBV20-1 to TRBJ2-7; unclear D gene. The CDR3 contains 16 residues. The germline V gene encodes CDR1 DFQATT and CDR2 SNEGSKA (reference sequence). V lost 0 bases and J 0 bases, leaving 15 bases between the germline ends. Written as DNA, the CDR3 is TGCAGTGCTAGAGATAGAAGACTCACGAGCTCCTACGAGCAGTACTTC. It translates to CSARDRRLTSSYEQYF.

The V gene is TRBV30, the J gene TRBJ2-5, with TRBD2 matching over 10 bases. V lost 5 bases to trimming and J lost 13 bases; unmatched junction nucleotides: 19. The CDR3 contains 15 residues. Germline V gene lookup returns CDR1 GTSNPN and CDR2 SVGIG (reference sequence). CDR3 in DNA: TGTGCCTGGGCCCCCCCTAGCGGGAGATCGGGGGAGCGGTACTTC. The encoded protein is CAWAPPSGRSGERYF.

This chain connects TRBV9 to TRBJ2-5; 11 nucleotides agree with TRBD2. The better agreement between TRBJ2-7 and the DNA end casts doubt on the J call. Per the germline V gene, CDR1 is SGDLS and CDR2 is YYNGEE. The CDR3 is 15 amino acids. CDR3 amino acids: CASSATGLAVYEQYF. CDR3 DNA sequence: TGTGCCAGCAGCGCGACGGGACTAGCGGTTTACGAGCAGTACTTC.